This T cell receptor (beta chain) was identified in a study of OX40 agonist ivuxolimab in advanced cancers. About the study: Hepatocellular carcinoma, melanoma, renal cell or head and neck cancer occurred in dose-escalation patients. The study, taken as a whole, reports: Relative to CD4+, CD8+ T cells held more expanded clones on average. Partly responding patients at 0.1-3.0 mg/kg showed some of the smallest clonal expansion.

Germline CDR1 and CDR2: PRHDT and FYEKMQ (reference sequence). The J segment lost 5 bases and the V segment lost 0 bases, leaving 10 bases of the junction unmatched. The CDR3 loop spans 16 amino acids. A note on this clone: Its antigen remains unidentified.

Sequenced by immunoSEQ multiplex PCR; TCRdb stores in-frame clones only, minus some. This table has more than 9,000 clones, around 78% appearing once. This receptor was taken from an adult with an advanced solid tumor such as melanoma, head and neck, liver or kidney cancer. Sequences were derived from CD4+ or CD8+ T cells sorted from blood, sampled in a trial of the OX40 agonist ivuxolimab. This sequence joins TRBV13 and TRBJ2-7; TRBD2 aligns across 7 bases. The CDR3 DNA follows: TGTGCCAGCAGCTTAGGCCTGGGAGGGGAGGGAGACGAGCAGTACTTC. It specifies CASSLGLGGEGDEQYF. The variable domain in full, completed from reference TRBV13 and TRBJ2-7, reads AAGVIQSPRHLIKEKRETATLKCYPIPRHDTVYWYQQGPGQDPQFLISFYEKMQSDKGSIPDRFSAQQFSDYHSELNMSSLELGDSALYFCASSLGLGGEGDEQYFGPGTRLTVT.